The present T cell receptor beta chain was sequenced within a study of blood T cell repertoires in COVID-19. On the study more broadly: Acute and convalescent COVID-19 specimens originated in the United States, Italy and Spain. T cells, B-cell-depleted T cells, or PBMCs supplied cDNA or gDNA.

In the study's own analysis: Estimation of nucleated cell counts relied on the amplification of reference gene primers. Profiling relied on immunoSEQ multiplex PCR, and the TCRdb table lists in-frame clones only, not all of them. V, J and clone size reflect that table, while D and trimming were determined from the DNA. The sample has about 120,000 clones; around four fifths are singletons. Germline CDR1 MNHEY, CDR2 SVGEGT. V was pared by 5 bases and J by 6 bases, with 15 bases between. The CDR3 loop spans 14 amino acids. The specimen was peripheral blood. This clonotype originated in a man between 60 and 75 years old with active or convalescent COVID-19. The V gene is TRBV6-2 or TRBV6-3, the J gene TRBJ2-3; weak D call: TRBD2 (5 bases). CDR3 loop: CASSKGLAIDTQYF. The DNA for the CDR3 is TGTGCCAGCAGTAAAGGTCTAGCAATCGATACGCAGTATTTT.